This T cell receptor (beta chain) came from a study of neurological immune-mediated disorders. Notes on the study in general: Falling below healthy controls, multiple sclerosis showed the least TCR clonal expansion, while HTLV-1-associated myelopathy showed the most.

Time point described: technical triplicate 2. Ten or more counts support this clonotype. What it binds is unknown. TCRdb itself ran the 5' RACE reads through MiXCR, one entry per CDR3 protein. The sample has about 31,000 distinct CDR3 sequences, roughly 15% seen once. This CDR3 region has 14 residues. Unmatched junction bases numbered 9, after V lost 5 bases and J lost 8 bases. Germline V lookup: CDR1 MDHEN, CDR2 SYDVKM. Sequenced sample: CD4+ T cells from blood. The sequence came from a female donor with HTLV-1-associated myelopathy (HAM/TSP). The genes are TRBV28 and TRBJ2-1; 7 bases align to TRBD1. The CDR3 sequence is CASSAPTGVDEQFF. The CDR3 DNA reads as TGTGCCAGCAGTGCCCCAACAGGGGTCGATGAGCAGTTCTTC.